This TCR beta chain was obtained from a study of CD8 T cells in Susac syndrome. Study outcomes and limitations: In TEMRA cells and active patients, CD8+ clonal expansion in Susac reached its peak. It was acknowledged by the study that relatively few individuals were included in its TCR sequencing and HLA analysis.

Random-hexamer reverse transcription was applied to roughly 0.5 to 1 ug RNA. TCRdb reprocessed the immunoSEQ multiplex PCR reads via MiXCR and lists one record per CDR3 protein. The data hold fewer than 90,000 distinct CDR3 sequences, with approximately 94% observed a single time. In blood CD8+ and CD4+ T cells, TCR beta underwent sequencing. TEMRA cells were FACS-enriched, with CD8+ and CD4+ T cells isolated negatively. Worth noting for this clonotype: Its antigen is not known.

The CDR3 contains 15 residues. Trimming cost V 3 bases and J 5 bases, with 16 bases left between them. The germline gives CDR1 SNHLY, CDR2 FYNNEI. The genes are TRBV2 and TRBJ1-2, with D possibly TRBD1 on 6 matching bases. The TCR was taken from a human donor with Susac syndrome. Source material: CD8+ T cells from PBMCs. The CDR3 region is CASSEGAPESYGYTF. CDR3 bases: TGTGCCAGCAGTGAGGGGGCACCCGAGTCTTATGGCTACACCTTC. The entire variable domain, with the rest obtained from reference TRBV2 and TRBJ1-2, is as follows: EPEVTQTPSHQVTQMGQEVILRCVPISNHLYFYWYRQILGQKVEFLVSFYNNEISEKSEIFDDQFSVERPDGSNFTLKIRSTKLEDSAMYFCASSEGAPESYGYTFGSGTRLTVV.